This TCR beta chain was recovered during a study of graft-versus-host responses after intestinal transplantation (dated by TCRdb to the early 2020s). For the study in its entirety: The transplants that recipients received were multivisceral, liver-intestinal, or isolated intestinal. Every recipient was given anti-thymocyte globulin induction, then maintenance tacrolimus and steroids for two to three years. Bulk TCR-beta CDR3 sequencing was used to track graft-versus-host and host-versus-graft alloreactive T cell clones in the graft, circulation and bone marrow after intestinal transplantation. To identify alloreactive clones, pre-transplant mixed lymphocyte reaction products were sequenced and then compared with unstimulated pre-transplant donor and recipient T cells. The cohort enrolled about two dozen intestinal transplant recipients, one of whom was a retransplant, and a few patients without pretransplant specimens were excluded. A peak of at least 4% donor T cells among recipient peripheral blood mononuclear cells was the definition used for donor T cell macrochimerism. Rather than going through the commercial service, samples from a few later patients were sequenced in-house on an Illumina MiSeq and processed with MiXCR. Study-wide findings and limitations: Early after transplant, peak levels of circulating GvH clones were found to be associated with declines in HvG clones. High GvH to HvG T cell clonal ratios were observed in the allografts of patients with donor T cell macrochimerism. GvH clones turned up in recipient bone marrow, with some appearing earlier in ileal mucosa or blood, a pattern consistent with an intestinal mucosal origin. The conclusions were limited by the relatively low number and heterogeneity of the intestinal transplant patients.

Libraries were prepared through the immunoSEQ multiplex PCR assay. Adaptive Biotechnologies carried out high-throughput TCR-beta CDR3 sequencing of genomic DNA for most patients. On the study's bioinformatics: Adaptive's ImmunoSEQ software was the source of the TCR sequencing data for 18 patients, while a few other patients were processed with MiXCR and VDJtools. Because the origin of CDR3 nucleotide sequences shared between donor and recipient could not be assigned, those sequences were removed. To be classed as alloreactive, a clone needed at least 2-fold expansion over unstimulated cells and a minimum CFSE-low frequency of 0.002% (template counts) or 0.001% (read counts). A clone was considered mappable if detected in the sequenced pre-transplant spleen, lymph node, or MLR CFSE-low populations of the donor or recipient. Cumulative frequency of alloreactive clones was calculated as a percentage of all sequences weighted by copy number. This immuneACCESS table, as held by TCRdb, lists in-frame sequences with V and J called but not all clones. Of the missing ones, under half trace to an unresolved V gene in checked studies; the others have no known cause. The V and J calls and clone size are taken from that table; D and trimming were inferred from the DNA. The sample table shows over 45,000 clones, and roughly 90% are seen once. 1.6% of the sample lies in the top ten.

Here V drops 5 bases and J drops 2 bases, and the junction holds 7 bases not matched to any gene. The CDR3 covers 15 residues, taking in both the cysteine and the phenylalanine. Of the read, only the CDR3 DNA is kept; its 45 bases are in frame from base 1. CDR1 is given as SNHLY and CDR2 as FYNNEI, both from the germline V gene. A note on this clone: Its antigen is still unknown. No clone much larger than this one lies a single base away; base qualities are absent.

Blood samples were collected up to 4 times in the first month after transplant and then at least monthly when available. The origin of this receptor is a human patient who received an intestinal transplant, so some T cells may come from the graft donor. Sequenced here: PBMCs, sampled 26 days after transplant. This chain joins TRBV2 to TRBJ2-3; 7 of the junction bases match TRBD1. The DNA sequence is given as TGTGCCAGCAGTCAAATGGACAGGAACACAGATACGCAGTATTTT. Translated, it reads CASSQMDRNTDTQYF.